Listed below are T cell receptor beta chains from one sample, sequenced in a study of T-cell memory formation after mild COVID-19. TCRdb reprocessed the 5' RACE reads with MiXCR, giving one entry per CDR3 protein. Of roughly 610,000 distinct CDR3 sequences in the sample, roughly 17% were seen once. Input material: PBMCs or a T cell subset sorted from them (not recorded which). The receptors come from an adult woman who had mild COVID-19 (a few samples of this study predate the infection). Cell type and time point are not known. Both conserved end residues are trimmed from each CDR3.

TRBV7-3	TRBJ1-5	ASSITQGGPQH
TRBV4-2	TRBJ1-6	ASSQDRAGYSPLH
TRBV4-3	TRBJ2-7	ASSQDHPGEQY
TRBV12-3/TRBV12-4	TRBJ2-2	ASSLGASGELF
TRBV28	TRBJ2-7	ASSANTDRGAYEQY
TRBV24-1	TRBJ2-1	ATSDLRQGASYNEQF
TRBV7-9	TRBJ1-1	ASSLDGQGAF
TRBV10-3	TRBJ1-2	AISEGQGAGYT
TRBV30	TRBJ2-5	AWTLGRGRGETQY
TRBV28	TRBJ1-3	ASSPGTGGWSGNTIY
TRBV5-1	TRBJ2-4	ASSLTGGMTKNIQY
TRBV12-3/TRBV12-4	TRBJ2-1	ASRDSSYNEQF
TRBV5-5	TRBJ1-2	ASSSREQGYT
TRBV11-2	TRBJ2-1	ASSSILGGGISYNEQF
TRBV12-3/TRBV12-4	TRBJ2-1	ASRLSGSSYNEQF
TRBV18	TRBJ1-6	ASSPVAGGEGSPLH
TRBV5-1	TRBJ2-3	ASSLPTSGGTQY
TRBV2	TRBJ1-1	ASARGGEVF
TRBV7-8	TRBJ2-7	ASSASAQQIDAPAQY
TRBV4-2	TRBJ1-5	ASSPPGDQPQH
TRBV24-1	TRBJ2-5	ATSDPGRKETQY
TRBV2	TRBJ2-7	ASSGRRGLFEQY
TRBV7-3	TRBJ2-1	ASSLTRTNSYNEQF
TRBV12-3/TRBV12-4	TRBJ1-2	ASSLAKGHGYT
TRBV10-3	TRBJ2-7	AISEVLAWEQY
TRBV20-1	TRBJ2-7	SAKSFPGQGYEQY
TRBV4-1	TRBJ2-5	ASSHPTSGAGETQY
TRBV20-1	TRBJ2-3	SAAGTHRTDTQY
TRBV20-1	TRBJ2-3	SANGGSTDTQY
TRBV5-1	TRBJ2-5	ASSLVRQEKETQY
TRBV12-3/TRBV12-4	TRBJ1-1	ASRVGSFYTEAF
TRBV6-5	TRBJ2-3	ASSYRGSTDTQY
TRBV21-1	TRBJ2-2	ASSKVPRWVAGYTGELF
TRBV4-1	TRBJ1-2	ASSPSTRDGYT
TRBV7-2	TRBJ2-7	ASSSLTRRGAAYEQY
TRBV25-1	TRBJ2-1	ASTQGAGGYNEQF
TRBV6-5	TRBJ2-3	ASSYSGLAGSTDTQY
TRBV5-4	TRBJ1-6	ASSQGGAGNSPLH
TRBV5-1	TRBJ2-3	ASSLVGTSTDTQY
TRBV10-3	TRBJ2-1	AISPGLAPDEQF
TRBV20-1	TRBJ2-2	SARELVTGELF
TRBV29-1	TRBJ1-1	SSGTGVAEAF
TRBV5-1	TRBJ1-1	ASSFQGADTEAF
TRBV4-1	TRBJ2-2	ASSQGASAPNTGELF
TRBV5-1	TRBJ2-7	ASRSEDRSYEQY
TRBV27	TRBJ1-2	ASTIGPNYGYT
TRBV20-1	TRBJ1-2	SARGALGYT
TRBV7-6	TRBJ2-7	ASRTRSAFEQY
TRBV3-1	TRBJ2-1	ASSQPRTSGYNNEQF
TRBV20-1	TRBJ1-2	SAPADPNGYT
TRBV3-1	TRBJ2-2	ASSRGANTGELF
TRBV5-1	TRBJ2-6	ASSLIQGAGANVLT
TRBV20-1	TRBJ2-7	SVGAGGRNEQY
TRBV7-8	TRBJ2-2	ASSFTGELF
TRBV12-5	TRBJ1-1	ASGPGLDEAF
TRBV13	TRBJ2-2	ASSPFQGSAGELF
TRBV11-2	TRBJ2-7	ASSLVQAYEQY
TRBV12-3/TRBV12-4	TRBJ1-1	ASRPARYTEAF
TRBV4-1	TRBJ1-2	ASSLYLGSFVEEGALYGYT